One TCR beta chain is described in this entry. The antigen is unknown. A minimum of 5.5 micrograms of total RNA was extracted per sample. These data originate in a study of blood T cells in healthy people across ages. Germline V gives CDR1 SGHVS, CDR2 FNYEAQ. CDR3 length equals 14 residues. Trimming left V 5 bases short and J 5 bases short, with 15 bases between. A sample-barcoded 5' primer and a J-beta primer mix were used in a second PCR of about 7 to 12 cycles. Each CDR3 protein is one row after TCRdb ran MiXCR on the 5' RACE reads. The repertoire holds fewer than 1 million distinct CDR3 sequences, with around two fifths as singletons. Findings and caveats of the study: Relative to aged donors, long-lived donors carried more naive CD4+ cells and displayed higher diversity.

Material for sequencing was blood. The receptor was derived from a man aged 60-69 years in good health. The chain employs TRBV7-6 and TRBJ1-1; D gene uncertain. The CDR3 loop is CASSPGSIGTEAFF. CDR3 nucleotide sequence: TGTGCCAGCAGCCCGGGGAGTATAGGGACTGAAGCTTTCTTT.